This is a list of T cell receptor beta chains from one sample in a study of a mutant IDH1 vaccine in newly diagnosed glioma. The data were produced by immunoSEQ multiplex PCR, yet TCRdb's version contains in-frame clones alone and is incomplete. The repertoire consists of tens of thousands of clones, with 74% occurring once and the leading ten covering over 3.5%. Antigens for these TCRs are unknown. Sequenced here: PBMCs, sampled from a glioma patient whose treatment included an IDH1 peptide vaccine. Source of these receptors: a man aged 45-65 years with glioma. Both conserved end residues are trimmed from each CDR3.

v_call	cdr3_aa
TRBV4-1	ASSQEGQPQETQY
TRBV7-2	ASSFGRVNTIY
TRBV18	ASSPKGSGGADTQY
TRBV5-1	ASSLDVLGSNQPQH
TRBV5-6	ASSKTTGGANNSPLH
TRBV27	ASSFQGVQGYYGYT
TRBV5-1	ASSALRGSYNEQF
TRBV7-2	ASSAQPGSTDTQY
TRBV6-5	ASLGFSGNTIY
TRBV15	ATSRGGPYEQY
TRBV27	ASSLATGGSGANVLT
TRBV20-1	SARDGNTIY
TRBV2	AGGGQGLGETQY
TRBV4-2	ASSQDFYGWYEQY
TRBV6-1	ASNLGGGGEKLF
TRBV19	ASSFAPQGARNEQF
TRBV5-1	ASSLLQGTHNEQF
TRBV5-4	ASSWGQNTEAF
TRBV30	AWSVAGGWLGYT
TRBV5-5	ASSLPPGQYEQY
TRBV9	ASSVDGSNQPQH
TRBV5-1	ASSLSRGDHYGYT
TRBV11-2	ASSRTGGFTMNTEAF
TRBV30	AWSVLKYEQY
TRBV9	ASSVGSYNSPLH
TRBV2	ASAGHLSPLH
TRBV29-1	SVEGGAGISYNEQF
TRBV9	ASSPGQGASNQPQH
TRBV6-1	ASSETRALDEQY
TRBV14	ASSQVRLATEAF
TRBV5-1	ASSSGQYYVNGELF
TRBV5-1	ASNGQAGVNTEAF
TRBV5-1	ASSPSSYNEQF
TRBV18	ASSPPGTLNTEAF
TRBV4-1	ASSQGWAGSAKNIQY
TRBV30	AWRGSLNQPQH
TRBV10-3	AISAGRTTGELF
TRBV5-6	ASSSTGTASNEQY
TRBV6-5	ASSYSGGFSGNTIY
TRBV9	ASSVETGLAGGGEQF
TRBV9	ASSVETDSTDTQY
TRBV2	ASSEAEGQINQPQH
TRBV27	ASRQLPGSYGYT
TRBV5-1	ASSGGGYNSPLH
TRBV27	ASSLYAGIHNEQF
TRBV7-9	ASSPRGLNTEAF
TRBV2	ASSGRTSFSTEQY
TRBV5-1	ASSTGSFYEQY
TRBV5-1	ASMASGNEQY